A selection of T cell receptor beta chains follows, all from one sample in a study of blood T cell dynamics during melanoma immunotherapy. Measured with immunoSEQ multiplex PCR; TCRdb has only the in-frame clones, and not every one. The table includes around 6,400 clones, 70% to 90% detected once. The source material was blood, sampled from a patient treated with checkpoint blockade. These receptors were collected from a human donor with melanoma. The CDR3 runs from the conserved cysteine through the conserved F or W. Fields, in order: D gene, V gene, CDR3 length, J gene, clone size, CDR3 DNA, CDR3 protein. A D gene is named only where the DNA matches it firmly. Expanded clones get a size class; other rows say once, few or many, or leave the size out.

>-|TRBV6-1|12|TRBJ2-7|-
TGTGCCAGCAGTGAAAAACCTTACGAGCAGTACTTC
CASSEKPYEQYF
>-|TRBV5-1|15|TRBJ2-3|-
TGCGCCAGCAGCCCGGGGACAACCCCGGGCGATACGCAGTATTTT
CASSPGTTPGDTQYF
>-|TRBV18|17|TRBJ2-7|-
TGTGCCAGCTCCCGTTTGAGGGGAGGCCGGGGAACCTACGAGCAGTACTTC
CASSRLRGGRGTYEQYF
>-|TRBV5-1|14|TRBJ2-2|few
TGCGCCAGCAGCTTGGACAGGTACACCGGGGAGCTGTTTTTT
CASSLDRYTGELFF
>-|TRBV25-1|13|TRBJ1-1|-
TGTGCCAGCAGTAAACAGGTGGACACTGAAGCTTTCTTT
CASSKQVDTEAFF
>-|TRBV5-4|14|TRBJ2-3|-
TGTGCCAGCAGCTTGCAGTTTAACACAGATACGCAGTATTTT
CASSLQFNTDTQYF
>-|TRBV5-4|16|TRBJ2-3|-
TGTGCCAGCAGCTTGAACGGGGGCCCTCCCACAGATACGCAGTATTTT
CASSLNGGPPTDTQYF
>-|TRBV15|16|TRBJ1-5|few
TGTGCCACCAGCAGAGATGTCCTAGCCAAGAGGCAGCCCCAGCATTTT
CATSRDVLAKRQPQHF
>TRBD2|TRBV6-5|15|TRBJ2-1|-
TGTGCCAGCAGGCGGGAGGGGGGTTCCTACAATGAGCAGTTCTTC
CASRREGGSYNEQFF
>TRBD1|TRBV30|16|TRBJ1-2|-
TGTGCCTGGGGCCGGGACAGGGCCCGAGATGGGTATGGCTACACCTTC
CAWGRDRARDGYGYTF
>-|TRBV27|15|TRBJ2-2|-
TGTGCCAGCATGCGAACGCTGAGCAGAACCGGGGAGCTGTTTTTT
CASMRTLSRTGELFF
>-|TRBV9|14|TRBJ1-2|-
TGTGCCAGTAGCAGGGAGGAACTTAACTATGGCTACACCTTC
CASSREELNYGYTF
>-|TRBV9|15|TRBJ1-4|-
TGTGCCAGCAGTGTCGCCGTGGGCGGTAATGAAAAACTGTTTTTT
CASSVAVGGNEKLFF
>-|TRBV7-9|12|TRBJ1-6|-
TGTGCCAGCAGCCGACAGCTTTCACCCCTCCACTTT
CASSRQLSPLHF
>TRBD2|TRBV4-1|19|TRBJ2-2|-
TGCGCCAGCAGCCAAGGTCGGACTAGCGGGGGGGCCCGGACCGGGGAGCTGTTTTTT
CASSQGRTSGGARTGELFF
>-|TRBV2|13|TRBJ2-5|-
TGTGCCAGCAACCGGGGGTACCAAGAGACCCAGTACTTC
CASNRGYQETQYF
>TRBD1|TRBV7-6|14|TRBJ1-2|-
TGTGCCAGCAGTCAAACAGGGGTCGGCTATGGCTACACCTTC
CASSQTGVGYGYTF
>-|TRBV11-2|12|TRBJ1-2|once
TGTGCCATCGTGCGGCAGGCAGATGGCTACACCTTC
CAIVRQADGYTF
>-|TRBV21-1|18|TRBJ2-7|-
TGTGCCAGCAGCAAAGAGGATAACCGACTAGCGGGGGCCTACGAGCAGTACTTC
CASSKEDNRLAGAYEQYF
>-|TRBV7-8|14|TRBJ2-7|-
TGTGCCAGCAGCCCGCTCCCGGTCCCCTACGAGCAGTACTTC
CASSPLPVPYEQYF
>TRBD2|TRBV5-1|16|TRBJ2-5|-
TGCGCCAGCAGCCAGGGACTAGCGGGGGGCCAAGAGACCCAGTACTTC
CASSQGLAGGQETQYF
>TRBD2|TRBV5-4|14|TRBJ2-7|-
TGTGCCAGCAGCTTGGGGACTAGTACGATGAAGCAGTACTTC
CASSLGTSTMKQYF
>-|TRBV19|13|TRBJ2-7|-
TGTGCCAGTAGTAACCTAGGGACCTACGAGCAGTACTTC
CASSNLGTYEQYF
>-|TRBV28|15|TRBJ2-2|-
TGTGCCAGCAGCCTTGGACTCGCCCCGGTCGGGGAGCTGTTTTTT
CASSLGLAPVGELFF
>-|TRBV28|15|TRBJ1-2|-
TGTGCCAGCAGTTTATGGTCATACGGGGGTCATGGCTACACCTTC
CASSLWSYGGHGYTF
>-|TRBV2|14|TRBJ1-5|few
TGTGCCAGCAAAGTCCAGGGGAACAATCAGCCCCAGCATTTT
CASKVQGNNQPQHF
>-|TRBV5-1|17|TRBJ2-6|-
TGCGCCAGCAGCTTCCGGGACGGGGGCTCTGGGGCCAACGTCCTGACTTTC
CASSFRDGGSGANVLTF
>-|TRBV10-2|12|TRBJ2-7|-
TGCGCCAGCAGTAGGACAGTAGGCGAGCAGTACTTC
CASSRTVGEQYF
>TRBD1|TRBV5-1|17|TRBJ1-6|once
TGCGCCAGCAGCTTAACCCCCGGGACAGGGCGTAATTCACCCCTCCACTTT
CASSLTPGTGRNSPLHF
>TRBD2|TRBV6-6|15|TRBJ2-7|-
TGTGCCAGCAGTTATTCCGGGACTAGCTCCTACGAGCAGTACTTC
CASSYSGTSSYEQYF
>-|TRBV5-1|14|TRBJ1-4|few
TGCGCCAGCACCTCGGACAGAACTAATGAAAAACTGTTTTTT
CASTSDRTNEKLFF
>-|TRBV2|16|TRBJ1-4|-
TGTGCCAGCAGTTCTAGGGATGGCCCACTTAAGGAAAAACTGTTTTTT
CASSSRDGPLKEKLFF
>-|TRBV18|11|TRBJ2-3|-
TGTGCCAGCTCACCAGTAGATACGCAGTATTTT
CASSPVDTQYF
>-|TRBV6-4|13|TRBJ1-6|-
TGTGCCAGCTCACAGGGCCCAAGTTCACCCCTCCACTTT
CASSQGPSSPLHF
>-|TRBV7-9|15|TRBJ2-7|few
TGTGCCAGCAGCTTAAGGGACATGAGCTCCTACGAGCAGTACTTC
CASSLRDMSSYEQYF
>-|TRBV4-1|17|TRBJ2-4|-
TGCGCCAGCAGCCAAGTACGGCAGGGGTGGGCCAAAAACATTCAGTACTTC
CASSQVRQGWAKNIQYF
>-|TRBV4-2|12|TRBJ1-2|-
TGTGCCAGCAGCCAAGGCACAATCGGCTACACCTTC
CASSQGTIGYTF
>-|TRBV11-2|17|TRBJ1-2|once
TGTGCCAGCAGCTTAGTCCCAGAGGCAGGGGTAATCTATGGCTACACCTTC
CASSLVPEAGVIYGYTF
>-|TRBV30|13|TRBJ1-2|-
TGTGCCTGGAGTGTAGGGAGTAACTATGGCTACACCTTC
CAWSVGSNYGYTF
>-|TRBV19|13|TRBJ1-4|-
TGTGCCAGTAGTAACAGTTGGGCTGAAAAACTGTTTTTT
CASSNSWAEKLFF
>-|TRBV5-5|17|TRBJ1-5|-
TGTGCCAGCAGCTTGCGGGGGGAGGGAAGTACCAATCAGCCCCAGCATTTT
CASSLRGEGSTNQPQHF
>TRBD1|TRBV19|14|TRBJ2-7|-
TGTGCCAGTAGTCCGGACAGGGAAATTGGCGAGCAGTACTTC
CASSPDREIGEQYF
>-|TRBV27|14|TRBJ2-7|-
TGTGCCAGCAGTTTCGGGGAAGGATGGGACGAGCAGTACTTC
CASSFGEGWDEQYF
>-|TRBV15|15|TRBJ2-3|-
TGTGCCACCAGCAGAGATCTCCCCGGGGCAGATACGCAGTATTTT
CATSRDLPGADTQYF
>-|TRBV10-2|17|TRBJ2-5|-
TGCGCCAGCAGTGAGAGGTTAGGGGGGCCCCTCGAAGAGACCCAGTACTTC
CASSERLGGPLEETQYF
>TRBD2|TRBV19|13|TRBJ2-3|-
TGTGCCAGCCGACTAGCCACCACAGATACGCAGTATTTT
CASRLATTDTQYF
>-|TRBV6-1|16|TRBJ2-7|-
TGTGCCAGCAGTGTTACAACCGGGACCAGACCTTACGAGCAGTACTTC
CASSVTTGTRPYEQYF
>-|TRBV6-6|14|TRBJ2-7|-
TGTGCCAGCAGTTCGACAGTCACCACCTACGAGCAGTACTTC
CASSSTVTTYEQYF